Shown below are 14 T cell receptor beta chains from a single sample sequenced in a study of cytomegalovirus exposure and HLA in healthy donors. Primers for the PCR totalled 60 Vbeta and 13 Jbeta. Profiled with immunoSEQ multiplex PCR; TCRdb holds only in-frame clones, not every one. The profile shows 150,000 to 200,000 clones, roughly 9.4% of them singletons. The material sequenced was PBMCs. These receptors were obtained from a woman aged 25 to 39 in good health and CMV-seropositive.

The V and J genes are TRBV5-1 and TRBJ2-2; possibly TRBD1 for D (5 bases). Between the trimmed V and J ends, which lost 4 bases and 0 bases, there was a span of 10 bases. This CDR3 has 15 residues. In germline, CDR1 is SGHRS, CDR2 YFSETQ. The CDR3 spells CASSPGHTNTGELFF. In nucleotides, the CDR3 is TGCGCCAGCAGCCCTGGACACACGAACACCGGGGAGCTGTTTTTT.

The J gene is TRBJ2-3, the V gene TRBV5-1, with a weak D call TRBD1 (6 bases). CDR3 length: 20 amino acids. V was cut by 3 bases and J by 2 bases, with 28 bases left in between. Looked up from germline, CDR1 is SGHRS and CDR2 is YFSETQ. The CDR3: CASSSFFASGAASLTDTQYF. Here the CDR3 DNA reads TGCGCCAGCAGCTCATTTTTCGCTTCAGGGGCCGCGTCGCTCACAGATACGCAGTATTTT.

The chain uses TRBV9 and TRBJ2-2; unclear D gene. The CDR3 totals 13 residues. CDR1 is SGDLS, CDR2 YYNGEE, per germline. The ends were cut back, 0 bases at V and 7 bases at J, with 7 bases in the middle. The CDR3: CASSVGGVGELFF. DNA for the CDR3: TGTGCCAGCAGCGTAGGAGGAGTCGGGGAGCTGTTTTTT.

The chain uses TRBV5-1 and TRBJ2-3, with 7 bases identical to TRBD1. Unmatched junction bases numbered 9, after V lost 4 bases and J lost 4 bases. The CDR3 sequence is 15 residues long. The germline CDR1 and CDR2 sequences are SGHRS and YFSETQ. The CDR3 coding sequence is TGCGCCAGCAGCAAAGGACAGGAAGGGGCAGATACGCAGTATTTT. This translates into CASSKGQEGADTQYF.

This clone was detected a few times. The rearrangement joins TRBV11-3 to TRBJ1-1, with 7 bases identical to TRBD1. This CDR3 spans 14 amino acids. Unmatched junction bases numbered 8, after V lost 5 bases and J lost 5 bases. The germline CDR1 and CDR2 sequences are SGHNT and YENEEA. The CDR3 protein is CASSPQGERTEAFF. The CDR3 DNA sequence: TGTGCCAGCAGCCCGCAGGGGGAGAGAACTGAAGCTTTCTTT.

This chain links TRBV4-1 with TRBJ2-7; 7 bases line up with TRBD1. CDR1 is MGHRA, CDR2 YSYEKL, per germline. This CDR3 comprises 17 residues. After removal of 2 bases from V and 2 bases from J, the junction contained 12 bases not matched to a gene. The CDR3 protein is CASSQTTNAGTAYEQYF. The CDR3 DNA reads as TGCGCCAGCAGCCAAACAACGAACGCCGGGACAGCCTACGAGCAGTACTTC.

V usage is TRBV7-2 and J usage is TRBJ2-5; 10 bases match TRBD2. V dropped 3 bases and J dropped 2; count of bases not matched to a gene: 6. Germline V lookup: CDR1 SGHTA, CDR2 FQGNSA. The CDR3 is made up of 16 amino acids. The CDR3 DNA reads TGTGCCAGCAGCTTTCCCGGGACTAGCGCTCAAGAGACCCAGTACTTC. It translates to CASSFPGTSAQETQYF.

There are a few counts of this clone. The genes are TRBV9 and TRBJ2-3; D call uncertain. There are 14 residues in the CDR3. Trimming took 4 bases from V and 0 from J, leaving 9 bases between them. Germline assignment: CDR1 SGDLS and CDR2 YYNGEE. The CDR3 sequence: CASSFLQSTDTQYF. Written as DNA, the CDR3 is TGTGCCAGCAGCTTTCTACAGAGCACAGATACGCAGTATTTT.

This chain links TRBV7-9 with TRBJ2-1, with D unclear. This CDR3 has 14 amino acids. The germline V gene encodes CDR1 SEHNR and CDR2 FQNEAQ (reference sequence). The ends were cut back, 4 bases at V and 2 bases at J, with 9 bases in the middle. Written as DNA, the CDR3 is TGTGCCAGCAGCTCCGAGCTAGCCTACAATGAGCAGTTCTTC. It specifies CASSSELAYNEQFF.

The rearrangement links TRBV19 to TRBJ1-5, with 7 bases identical to TRBD1. This CDR3 comprises 16 residues. Germline lookup yields CDR1 LNHDA and CDR2 SQIVND (reference sequence). V dropped 4 bases and J dropped 0; count of bases not matched to a gene: 6. As DNA, the CDR3 is TGTGCCAGTAGTAGCCGGGACAGATATAGCAATCAGCCCCAGCATTTT. Residues: CASSSRDRYSNQPQHF. Full variable domain (rest looked up from reference TRBV19 and TRBJ1-5): DGGITQSPKYLFRKEGQNVTLSCEQNLNHDAMYWYRQDPGQGLRLIYYSQIVNDFQKGDIAEGYSVSREKKESFPLTVTSAQKNPTAFYLCASSSRDRYSNQPQHFGDGTRLSIL.

This clone was counted a few times. The rearrangement uses TRBV27 and TRBJ1-1; 7 bases agree with TRBD1. The germline CDR1 and CDR2 sequences are MNHEY and SMNVEV (reference sequence). With 5 bases clipped from V and 4 bases from J, the junction kept 7 bases outside the gene matches. The CDR3 loop spans 14 amino acids. The CDR3 is CASSLTGRSTEAFF. CDR3 DNA sequence: TGTGCCAGCAGTCTGACAGGGAGAAGCACTGAAGCTTTCTTT.

This clone was seen more than once but under ten times. The chain employs TRBV29-1 and TRBJ1-2, with TRBD1 as a possible D gene (6 bases). The CDR3 runs 13 residues. Trimming took off 4 bases at V and 0 bases at J, with 9 bases between the two ends. The germline V gene encodes CDR1 SQVTM and CDR2 ANQGSEA. CDR3 bases: TGCAGCGTTGTAACAGGGACTAACTATGGCTACACCTTC. This codes for CSVVTGTNYGYTF. Filled out from reference TRBV29-1 and TRBJ1-2, the complete variable domain reads SAVISQKPSRDICQRGTSLTIQCQVDSQVTMMFWYRQQPGQSLTLIATANQGSEATYESGFVIDKFPISRPNLTFSTLTVSNMSPEDSSIYLCSVVTGTNYGYTFGSGTRLTVV.

This clone was seen ten or more times. The rearrangement links TRBV5-1 to TRBJ1-2; 8 bases are a match to TRBD1. Germline CDR1 reads SGHRS; CDR2 reads YFSETQ. The CDR3 runs to 16 residues. V dropped 4 bases and J dropped 1; count of bases not matched to a gene: 9. The CDR3 sequence: CASSLRGRRVNYGYTF. The CDR3 DNA sequence: TGCGCCAGCAGCCTCAGGGGGCGCAGGGTTAACTATGGCTACACCTTC.

Only a few counts were recorded for this clone. One end of the junction does not line up with germline, which may come from a read error. This chain joins TRBV2 and TRBJ2-3; D might be TRBD2 (7 bases). Germline V lookup: CDR1 SNHLY, CDR2 FYNNEI. This CDR3 region has 13 residues. The DNA of the CDR3 is TGTGCTAGCAGTGAAGGGGGGGCAGATACGCAGTATTTT. Translation gives CASSEGGADTQYF.